The present entry profiles one T cell receptor (beta chain) with its context. The table lists this clonotype with a count of one. No antigen is known for it. No clone much larger than this one lies a single base away; base qualities are absent. This entry comes from a study of blood T cells in healthy people across ages (dated by TCRdb to between 2015 and 2017). Some background on the complete study: In model experiments, template switching captured about one uniquely barcoded TCR beta cDNA molecule for every two T cells. Using deep sequencing normalized with unique cDNA molecular identifiers, the study measured how TCR beta repertoire diversity changes with age. To avoid experimental bias, donors of different ages were randomly spread across the sequencing lanes. For two donors (one aged 18 to 29 and one aged 80 or older), the study analyzed two additional independent replicas of 1 million unique cDNA reads from the same blood draw. The donors were divided into four age groups: young (average about 15 years), middle-aged (approximately 41), aged (about 61) and long-lived (about 90).

Receptor libraries were prepared by 5' RACE. Sequencing used an Illumina HiSeq 2500. A second roughly 6 to 11 cycle PCR used a sample-barcoded 5' primer and a J-beta primer mix. A unique molecular identifier was introduced onto each TCR beta cDNA molecule by a template-switch 5' adaptor carrying 12 random nucleotides. Each sample yielded at least 2.5 million CDR3-containing paired-end reads. First-strand cDNA synthesis was performed from all RNA using the Mint cDNA synthesis kit, with priming by a TRBC-specific oligonucleotide. Following uracil-DNA glycosylase treatment, all cDNA underwent a first 18-cycle PCR with the universal primers M1SS and BC2_uni_R. In the authors' own workflow: For normalization, 1 million high-quality reads were randomly selected from each sample, with every read carrying a distinct molecular identifier. Instead of being binned into consensus sequences, reads with shared molecular identifiers were discarded. MiTCR, run with a Q25 quality threshold and the strictest error-elimination algorithm, handled CDR3 identification, clonotype clustering and error correction. Lower-bound total TCR beta diversity was estimated with a nonparametric unseen species model using Euler transformation. Using fastp trimming at Q25 and MiXCR clonotype assembly, TCRdb reanalyzed the public sequencing data and kept in-frame beta chains. Here each entry gathers all rows of one CDR3 protein and keeps the most common genes and DNA. TCRdb, not the original authors, processed these V and J calls. Present in this sample are 800,000 or so distinct CDR3 sequences, less than 80% of which were seen just once. About a quarter of the sample comes from the top ten.

The donors were roughly 39 Caucasian individuals from Russia, aged 6 to 90 years, who were systemically healthy. Around 9.9 milliliters of peripheral blood were collected from each donor into EDTA-treated Vacutainer tubes. Ficoll-Paque density-gradient centrifugation was used to isolate PBMCs, with at least 6.5 million obtained per sample. Trizol reagent was used to extract total RNA from the PBMCs, yielding at least 5 micrograms per sample. Naive CD45RAhigh/CD27high T cell percentages were measured by flow cytometry on a PBMC aliquot from every donor. Results the study describes overall, beyond this receptor: Observed TCR beta diversity per million T cells fell roughly linearly with age, and a significant reduction was already apparent by age approximately 40. Estimates of total diversity from one million sequenced T cells were regarded as lower bounds and underestimates. Because the CMV infection status of the donors was unknown, age-related changes in expanded clonotypes may potentially have been confounded. The long-lived group showed more naive CD4+ T cells, fewer expanded clones and increased TCR diversity than the aged group, suggesting age selection. A strong correlation was found between observed TCR beta diversity and the percentage of naive T cells measured by flow cytometry. Since profiling was done on bulk unsorted PBMCs, naive and antigen-experienced compartments could not be conclusively compared.

Trimming removed 1 base from V and 7 bases from J, leaving 16 bases between the germline ends. According to the germline V gene (reference sequence), CDR1 reads DFQATT and CDR2 reads SNEGSKA. The CDR3 starts with the cysteine, ends with the phenylalanine, and has 14 residues. Only the CDR3 DNA stays, 42 bases, in frame from base 1. The receptor comes from a young man in good health. Sequencing was performed on blood. The chain joins TRBV20-1 to TRBJ2-5, with a weak D call of TRBD1 (6 bases match). The nucleotides read TGCAGTGCTAGAGTGGGGGCCGTACATTCGACCCAGTACTTC. Translated, this is CSARVGAVHSTQYF.